Each of the 16 T cell receptor beta chains below was sequenced from the same sample in a study of regulatory T cells in long-lasting Graves disease. Relying on iRepertoire HTBI primers and Arm-PCR of CDR3 regions, the team built TCR beta libraries. TCRdb used MiXCR to reprocess the multiplex PCR reads, holding one entry per CDR3 protein. There are roughly 300,000 distinct CDR3 sequences in the sample; around a fifth occur only once, and more than 50% lies in the top ten. The time point: persistent/refractory GD, antithyroid drugs over 5 years with positive TRAb. RNA from PBMCs was the source of the TCR library. The source material was peripheral blood mononuclear cells (PBMCs), sampled when the disease was refractory, from a patient treated with antithyroid drugs. Receptor source: a female donor with Graves disease.

DNA of the CDR3: TGTGCCAGCAGTTTATCCGGGACAGGTTACAATGAGCAGTACTTC. It is translated as CASSLSGTGYNEQYF. This chain connects TRBV6-5 to TRBJ2-5; 8 bases agree with TRBD1. The ends lost 4 bases at V and 11 bases at J; junction bases unmatched: 15. This CDR3 is built from 15 residues. Germline CDR1 is MNHEY and CDR2 is SVGAGI.

This clonotype was recorded at least ten times. V is TRBV30 and J is TRBJ2-2; 8 bases are a match to TRBD2. Looked up from germline, CDR1 is GTSNPN and CDR2 is SVGIG (reference sequence). The V gene end was trimmed by 4 bases and the J gene end by 0 bases; junction bases not matched to a gene: 4. The CDR3 has 15 residues. In nucleotides, the CDR3 is TGTGCCTGGACCCGACTAGCGACGAACACCGGGGAGCTGTTTTTT. It translates to CAWTRLATNTGELFF. The full variable domain, completed using reference TRBV30 and TRBJ2-2, is SQTIHQWPATLVQPVGSPLSLECTVEGTSNPNLYWYRQAAGRGLQLLFYSVGIGQISSEVPQNLSASRPQDRQFILSSKKLLLSDSGFYLCAWTRLATNTGELFFGEGSRLTVL.

This clonotype has more than one count but fewer than ten. The gene calls are TRBV10-3 and TRBJ1-2; D gene unclear. Germline-derived CDR1 and CDR2 are ENHRY and SYGVKD. The CDR3 consists of 12 residues. Trimming cost V 9 bases and J 4 bases, with 12 bases left between them. This chain's CDR3 is CAIARNSYGYTF. The CDR3 region has the DNA TGTGCCATAGCTAGGAATTCCTATGGCTACACCTTC.

A word on this clonotype: No conserved phenylalanine or tryptophan is present at the end of the CDR3, so a read error is the likely explanation. V is TRBV7-8 and J is TRBJ1-1; a possible D gene is TRBD1 (6 bases). The germline V gene has CDR1 SGHVS and CDR2 FQNEAQ. The V end lost 6 bases, the J end lost 4 bases, and 21 bases lay between the germline ends. The CDR3 contains 16 residues. CDR3: CASRLTRGGLGTEAFL. The CDR3 region has the DNA TGTGCCAGCAGGTTAACTCGTGGGGGCTTGGGCACTGAAGCTTTCCTT.

DNA of the CDR3: TGTGCCAGCCAACCACAGGGCTCCTACAATGAGCAGTTCTTC. It encodes CASQPQGSYNEQFF. The V gene is TRBV7-2, the J gene TRBJ2-1; maybe TRBD1 (6 bases). Germline V gives CDR1 SGHTA, CDR2 FQGNSA. This CDR3 has 14 residues. Trimming left V 8 bases short and J 0 bases short, with 11 bases between. The full variable domain, its missing parts supplied by reference TRBV7-2 and TRBJ2-1, is GAGVSQSPSNKVTEKGKDVELRCDPISGHTALYWYRQSLGQGLEFLIYFQGNSAPDKSGLPSDRFSAERTGGSVSTLTIQRTQQEDSAVYLCASQPQGSYNEQFFGPGTRLTVL.

About this clonotype: One junction end does not reproduce the germline sequence, and a read error may be involved. The chain employs TRBV5-1 and TRBJ1-2; possibly TRBD1 for D (6 bases). The CDR3 totals 14 residues. Per the germline V gene, CDR1 is SGHRS and CDR2 is YFSETQ. CDR3 nucleotide sequence: TGCGCCAGCAGCTTGGCCCACGCGTCCGGGGGCTACATCTTC. Protein sequence: CASSLAHASGGYIF.

This clonotype came up many times. The V and J genes are TRBV6-1 and TRBJ2-5; 7 bases fit TRBD2. CDR3 length equals 15 residues. Germline V lookup: CDR1 MNHNS, CDR2 SASEGT. The J segment lost 4 bases and the V segment lost 5 bases, leaving 10 bases of the junction unmatched. The CDR3 here is CASSRRLAGAETQYF. CDR3 sequence (DNA): TGTGCCAGCAGTCGTCGACTAGCCGGCGCAGAGACCCAGTACTTC.

This clonotype has just a few counts. The chain is built from TRBV18 and TRBJ2-2; D is perhaps TRBD1 (6 bases). CDR1 KGHSH and CDR2 LQKENI come from the germline V gene. Trimming took 1 base from V and 3 from J, leaving 12 bases between them. This CDR3 contains 16 residues. CDR3 nucleotide sequence: TGTGCCAGCTCACCACAGGACAGCTCTTACACCGGGGAGCTGTTTTTT. Its translation: CASSPQDSSYTGELFF.

The chain has TRBV7-9 and TRBJ2-1; 8 nucleotides match TRBD2. Germline V gene sequence: CDR1 SEHNR, CDR2 FQNEAQ (reference sequence). V lost 6 bases and J lost 7; bases outside the gene matches: 11. This CDR3 contains 15 residues. CDR3 region: CASSSELAVGNEQFF. CDR3 sequence (DNA): TGTGCCAGCAGTTCTGAACTAGCGGTAGGGAATGAGCAGTTCTTC. The full variable domain, in which reference TRBV7-9 and TRBJ2-1 provide the parts outside the CDR3, is DTGVSQNPRHKITKRGQNVTFRCDPISEHNRLYWYRQTLGQGPEFLTYFQNEAQLEKSRLLSDRFSAERPKGSFSTLEIQRTEQGDSAMYLCASSSELAVGNEQFFGPGTRLTVL.

The rearrangement links TRBV6-5 to TRBJ1-5; no reliable D call. V was clipped by 3 bases and J by 4 bases, with 16 bases between them. The CDR3 loop spans 16 amino acids. Germline V lookup: CDR1 MNHEY, CDR2 SVGAGI. The chain's CDR3 is CASSYPEGGENQPQHF. The DNA of the CDR3 is TGTGCCAGCAGTTATCCGGAGGGCGGGGAGAATCAGCCCCAGCATTTT.

This clonotype was picked up a small number of times. The rearrangement joins TRBV20-1 to TRBJ2-7; the match to TRBD2 covers 10 bases. The germline V gene has CDR1 DFQATT and CDR2 SNEGSKA (reference sequence). The CDR3 contains 15 residues. V shed 3 bases and J 7 bases; nucleotides not matched to a gene: 12. The CDR3 region has the DNA TGCAGTGCTAGGGAGGAAGCGGGAGGGCCAAAAGAGCAGTACTTC. As protein: CSAREEAGGPKEQYF.

The table lists this clonotype with many counts. This sequence joins TRBV27 and TRBJ2-7, with 8 bases that match TRBD2. The V gene's germline CDR1 is MNHEY and CDR2 SMNVEV (reference sequence). V trimming: 3 bases; J trimming: 2 bases; junction bases outside the gene matches: 9. The CDR3 is made up of 16 amino acids. In nucleotides, the CDR3 is TGTGCCAGCAGTTTCCGAATCGGACTAGCTGCCTACGAGCAGTACTTC. It yields the protein CASSFRIGLAAYEQYF.

This clonotype was seen ten or more times. The gene calls are TRBV2 and TRBJ1-6; 7 bases fit TRBD1. The CDR3 is 15 amino acids. Germline-derived CDR1 and CDR2 are SNHLY and FYNNEI. V was pared by 5 bases and J by 10 bases, with 11 bases of the junction left unmatched. CDR3 in DNA: TGTGCCAGCAGTAAACAGGGGCAAAGAGGATCACCCCTCCACTTT. Translation: CASSKQGQRGSPLHF.

This chain connects TRBV29-1 to TRBJ1-4, with D perhaps matching TRBD1 (5 bases). V was clipped by 1 base and J by 5 bases, with 5 bases between them. The CDR3 contains 12 residues. The V gene's germline CDR1 is SQVTM and CDR2 ANQGSEA. CDR3 nucleotides: TGCAGCGTTGAAGGACAGAATGAAAAACTGTTTTTT. Protein: CSVEGQNEKLFF.

This chain connects TRBV10-3 to TRBJ2-1; 8 nucleotides agree with TRBD2. The CDR3 consists of 14 residues. Germline V gene data show CDR1 as ENHRY and CDR2 as SYGVKD. The V gene end was trimmed by 3 bases and the J gene end by 7 bases; junction bases not matched to a gene: 5. Here the CDR3 DNA reads TGTGCCATCAGTGACGGGACTAGGGCTAATGAGCAGTTCTTC. Translation: CAISDGTRANEQFF.

V usage is TRBV20-1 and J usage is TRBJ2-2; D ambiguous. The germline CDR1 and CDR2 sequences are DFQATT and SNEGSKA (reference sequence). The CDR3 is made up of 11 amino acids. CDR3 residues: CRERVIGELFF. The CDR3 bases are TGCAGAGAAAGGGTAATCGGGGAGCTGTTTTTT.